This T cell receptor (beta chain) derives from a study of blood T cell repertoires in COVID-19. Study background: Samples representing acute and convalescent COVID-19 were sourced from the United States, Italy and Spain. T cells, B-cell-depleted T cells, or PBMCs provided the cDNA or gDNA that served as material.

In the authors' workflow: Estimated nucleated cell counts came from reference gene primer amplification. Clones were sequenced by immunoSEQ multiplex PCR, and TCRdb holds only the in-frame ones, with some missing. Clone size and the V and J calls come from that table; the DNA yielded D and trimming. The sample shows about 74,000 clones, around 86% of them seen only once. What was sequenced was peripheral blood. The source is a woman older than 75 with active or convalescent COVID-19.

CDR3 loop: CASSQDKGGQFF. The CDR3, as DNA: TGTGCCAGCAGCCAAGACAAAGGAGGGCAGTTCTTC. The chain recombines TRBV3-1 (or the pseudogene TRBV3-2) with TRBJ2-1; TRBD2 might be the D (5 bases). Per germline, CDR1 LGHDT and CDR2 YNNKEL (reference sequence). Trimming removed 0 bases at V and 12 bases at J, with 9 bases between. This CDR3 has 12 amino acids.